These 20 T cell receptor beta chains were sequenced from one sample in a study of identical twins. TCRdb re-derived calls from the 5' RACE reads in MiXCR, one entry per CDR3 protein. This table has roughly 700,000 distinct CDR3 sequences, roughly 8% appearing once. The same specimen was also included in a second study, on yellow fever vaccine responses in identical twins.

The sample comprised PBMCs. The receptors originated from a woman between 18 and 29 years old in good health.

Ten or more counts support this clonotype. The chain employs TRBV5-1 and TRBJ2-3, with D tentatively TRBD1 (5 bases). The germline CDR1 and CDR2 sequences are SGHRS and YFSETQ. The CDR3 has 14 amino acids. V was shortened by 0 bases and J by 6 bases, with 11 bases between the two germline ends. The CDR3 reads CASSLEKGPDTQYF. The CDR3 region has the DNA TGCGCCAGCAGCTTGGAAAAGGGGCCGGATACGCAGTATTTT.

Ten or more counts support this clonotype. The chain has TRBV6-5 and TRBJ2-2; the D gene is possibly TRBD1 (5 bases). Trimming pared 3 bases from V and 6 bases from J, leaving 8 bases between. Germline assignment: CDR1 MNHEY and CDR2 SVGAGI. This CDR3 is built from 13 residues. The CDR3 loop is CASSYQGSGELFF. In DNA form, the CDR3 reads TGTGCCAGCAGTTATCAGGGATCCGGGGAGCTGTTTTTT.

CDR3 protein: CASSLLSGRANEQYF. CDR3 in DNA: TGTGCCAGCAGTTTACTCAGCGGGAGGGCCAACGAGCAGTACTTC. V is TRBV12-3 or TRBV12-4 and J is TRBJ2-7, with 10 bases that match TRBD2. Trimming removed 2 bases from V and 5 bases from J; junction bases left unmatched: 6. There are 15 residues in the CDR3.

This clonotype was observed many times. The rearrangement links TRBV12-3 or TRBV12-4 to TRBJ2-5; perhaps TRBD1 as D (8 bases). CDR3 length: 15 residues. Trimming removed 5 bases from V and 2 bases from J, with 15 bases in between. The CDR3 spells CASSTAGQAQETQYF. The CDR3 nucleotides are TGTGCCAGCAGTACAGCGGGACAGGCACAAGAGACCCAGTACTTC.

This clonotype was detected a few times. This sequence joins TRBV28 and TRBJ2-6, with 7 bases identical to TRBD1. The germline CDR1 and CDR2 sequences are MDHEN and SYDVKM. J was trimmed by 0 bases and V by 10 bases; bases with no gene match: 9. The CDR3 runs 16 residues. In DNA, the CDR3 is TGTGCCACCTTACAGGGGTCCTACTCTGGGGCCAACGTCCTGACTTTC. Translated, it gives CATLQGSYSGANVLTF.

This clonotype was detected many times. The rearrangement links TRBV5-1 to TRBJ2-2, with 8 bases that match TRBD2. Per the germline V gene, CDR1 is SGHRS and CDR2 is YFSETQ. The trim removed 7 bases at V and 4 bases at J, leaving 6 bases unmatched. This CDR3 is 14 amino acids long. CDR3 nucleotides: TGCGCCAGCCGGGGGGGGCCAACCACCGGGGAGCTGTTTTTT. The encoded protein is CASRGGPTTGELFF.

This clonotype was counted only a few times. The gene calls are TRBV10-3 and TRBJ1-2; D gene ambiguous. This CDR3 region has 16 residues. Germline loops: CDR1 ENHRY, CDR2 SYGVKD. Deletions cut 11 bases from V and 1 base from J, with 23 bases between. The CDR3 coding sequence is TGTGCCGTGGAGGATAGATCGGGCAGCCTTAACTATGGCTACACCTTC. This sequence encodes CAVEDRSGSLNYGYTF.

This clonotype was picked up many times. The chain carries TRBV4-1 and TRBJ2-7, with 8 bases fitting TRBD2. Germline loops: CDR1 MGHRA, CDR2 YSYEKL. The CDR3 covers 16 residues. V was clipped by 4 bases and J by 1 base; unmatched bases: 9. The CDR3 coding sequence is TGCGCCAGCAGCCTCACTAGCGGTGGGAGGTCCTACGAGCAGTACTTC. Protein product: CASSLTSGGRSYEQYF.

In DNA, the CDR3 is TGCAGTGCTACCCCCTCAAACACCGGGGAGCTGTTTTTT. Its translation: CSATPSNTGELFF. The rearrangement joins TRBV20-1 to TRBJ2-2; no clear D. The CDR3 spans 13 residues. Germline values: CDR1 DFQATT, CDR2 SNEGSKA (reference sequence). Trimming pared 4 bases from V and 2 bases from J, leaving 8 bases between.

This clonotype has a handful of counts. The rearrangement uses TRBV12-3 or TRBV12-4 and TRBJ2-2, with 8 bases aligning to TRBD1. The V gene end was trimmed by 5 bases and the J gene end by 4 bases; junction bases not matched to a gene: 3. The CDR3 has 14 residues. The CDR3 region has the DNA TGTGCCAGCAGTCGGACAGGGCCCACCGGGGAGCTGTTTTTT. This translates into CASSRTGPTGELFF.

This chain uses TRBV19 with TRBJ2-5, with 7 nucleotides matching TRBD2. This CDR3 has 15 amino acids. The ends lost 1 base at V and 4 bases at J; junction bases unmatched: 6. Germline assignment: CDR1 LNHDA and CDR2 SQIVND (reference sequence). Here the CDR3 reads CASSIVTGGRETQYF. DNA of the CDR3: TGTGCCAGTAGTATAGTCACGGGGGGAAGAGAGACCCAGTACTTC.

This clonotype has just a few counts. DNA for the CDR3: TGCGCCAGCAGCTCCACGGGACAGACCACAGATACGCAGTATTTT. This gives the protein CASSSTGQTTDTQYF. V usage is TRBV5-1 and J usage is TRBJ2-3, with 7 nucleotides matching TRBD1. The ends lost 3 bases at V and 2 bases at J; junction bases unmatched: 6. The CDR3 totals 15 residues. In germline, CDR1 is SGHRS, CDR2 YFSETQ.

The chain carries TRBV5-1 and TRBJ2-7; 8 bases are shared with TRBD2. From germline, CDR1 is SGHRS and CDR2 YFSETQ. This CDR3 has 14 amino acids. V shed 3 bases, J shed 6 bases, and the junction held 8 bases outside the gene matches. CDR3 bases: TGCGCCAGCAGCTCGAGCGGGAGCTGGGGCGAGCAGTACTTC. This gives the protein CASSSSGSWGEQYF.

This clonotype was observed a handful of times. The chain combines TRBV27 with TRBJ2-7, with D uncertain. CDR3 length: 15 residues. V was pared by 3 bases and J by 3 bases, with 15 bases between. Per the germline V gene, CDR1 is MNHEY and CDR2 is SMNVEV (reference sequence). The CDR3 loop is CASSLSRSPSYEQYF. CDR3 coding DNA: TGTGCCAGCAGTTTGTCGAGGAGCCCCAGCTACGAGCAGTACTTC.

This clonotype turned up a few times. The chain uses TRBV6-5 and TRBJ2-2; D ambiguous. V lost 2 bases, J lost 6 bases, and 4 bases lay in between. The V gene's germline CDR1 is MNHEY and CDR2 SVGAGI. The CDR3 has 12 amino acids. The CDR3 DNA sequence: TGTGCCAGCAGTTACGTCGCCGGGGAGCTGTTTTTT. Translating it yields CASSYVAGELFF.

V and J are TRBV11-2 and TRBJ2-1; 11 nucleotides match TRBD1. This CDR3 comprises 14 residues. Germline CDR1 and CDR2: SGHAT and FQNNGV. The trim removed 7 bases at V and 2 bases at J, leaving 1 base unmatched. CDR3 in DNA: TGTGCCAGCAAGGACAGGGGGCCCTACAATGAGCAGTTCTTC. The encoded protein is CASKDRGPYNEQFF.

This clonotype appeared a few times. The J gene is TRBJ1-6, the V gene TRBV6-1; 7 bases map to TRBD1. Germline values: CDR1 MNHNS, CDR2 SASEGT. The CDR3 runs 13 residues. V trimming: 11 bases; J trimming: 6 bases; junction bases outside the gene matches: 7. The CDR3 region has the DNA TGTGCCGGGAAGGGACAGATTAATTCACCCCTCCACTTT. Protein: CAGKGQINSPLHF.

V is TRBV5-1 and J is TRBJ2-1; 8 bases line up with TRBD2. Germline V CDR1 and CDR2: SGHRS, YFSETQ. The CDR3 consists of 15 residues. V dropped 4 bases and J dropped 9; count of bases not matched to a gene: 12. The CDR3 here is CASSLIRGGLVEQFF. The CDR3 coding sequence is TGCGCCAGCAGCCTGATTCGGGGGGGGCTGGTTGAGCAGTTCTTC.

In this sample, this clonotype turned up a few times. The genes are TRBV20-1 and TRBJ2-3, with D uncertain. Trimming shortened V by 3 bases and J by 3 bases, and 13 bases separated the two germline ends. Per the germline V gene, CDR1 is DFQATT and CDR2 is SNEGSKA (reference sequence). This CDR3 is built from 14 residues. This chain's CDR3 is CSASAPQRTDTQYF. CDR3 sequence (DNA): TGCAGTGCTAGTGCTCCCCAGAGGACAGATACGCAGTATTTT.

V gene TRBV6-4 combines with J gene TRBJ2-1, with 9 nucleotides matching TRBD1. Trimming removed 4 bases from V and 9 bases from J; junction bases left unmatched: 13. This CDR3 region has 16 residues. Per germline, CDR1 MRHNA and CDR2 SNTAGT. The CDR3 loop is CASSVDGTGQAVEQFF. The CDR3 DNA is TGTGCCAGCAGTGTTGACGGGACAGGGCAGGCGGTTGAGCAGTTCTTC.